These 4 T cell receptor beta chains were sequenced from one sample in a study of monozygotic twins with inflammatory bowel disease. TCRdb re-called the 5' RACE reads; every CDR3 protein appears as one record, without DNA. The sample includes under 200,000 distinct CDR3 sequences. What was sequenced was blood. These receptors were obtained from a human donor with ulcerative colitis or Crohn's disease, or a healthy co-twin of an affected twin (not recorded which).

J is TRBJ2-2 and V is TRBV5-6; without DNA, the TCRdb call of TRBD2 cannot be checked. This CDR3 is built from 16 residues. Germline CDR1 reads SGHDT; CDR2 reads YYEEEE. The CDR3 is CASFRLAGSDTGELFF.

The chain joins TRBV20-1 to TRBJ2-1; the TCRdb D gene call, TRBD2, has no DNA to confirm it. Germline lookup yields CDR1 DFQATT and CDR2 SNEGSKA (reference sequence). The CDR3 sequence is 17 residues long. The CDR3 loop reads CSAPPPLAGGAYNEQFF.

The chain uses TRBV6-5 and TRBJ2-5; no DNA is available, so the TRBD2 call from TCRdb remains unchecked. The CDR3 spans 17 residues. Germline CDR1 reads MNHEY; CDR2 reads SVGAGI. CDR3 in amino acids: CASSYSIPSGSQETQYF.

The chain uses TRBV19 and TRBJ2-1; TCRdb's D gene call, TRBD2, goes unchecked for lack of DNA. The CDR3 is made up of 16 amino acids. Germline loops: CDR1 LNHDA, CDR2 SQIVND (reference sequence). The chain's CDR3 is CASSIGGTSAYNEQFF.